This T cell receptor beta chain was recorded in a study of blood T cell repertoires in COVID-19. In the study overall: From the United States, Italy and Spain came samples of acute and convalescent COVID-19. PBMCs, B-cell-depleted T cells, or T cells provided the cDNA or gDNA that made up the material.

The CDR3 runs to 15 residues. Germline V gene lookup returns CDR1 LNHDA and CDR2 SQIVND (reference sequence). Trimming removed 7 bases at V and 4 bases at J, with 19 bases between. As processed by the authors: Amplification of reference gene primers was used by the study to estimate nucleated cell counts. Clones were sequenced by immunoSEQ multiplex PCR, and TCRdb holds only the in-frame ones, with some missing. D and trimming were read from the DNA, whereas the V and J calls and clone size are those reported in that table. Here the sample spans roughly 300,000 clones, approximately 88% being singletons.

This sequence joins TRBV19 and TRBJ1-1; no clear D gene. The sequenced sample was peripheral blood. The receptor was derived from a man younger than 35 who had recovered from COVID-19. The CDR3 coding sequence is TGTGCCAGTACCATACCCCGCGTCAGAGGCACTGAAGCTTTCTTT. This codes for CASTIPRVRGTEAFF.